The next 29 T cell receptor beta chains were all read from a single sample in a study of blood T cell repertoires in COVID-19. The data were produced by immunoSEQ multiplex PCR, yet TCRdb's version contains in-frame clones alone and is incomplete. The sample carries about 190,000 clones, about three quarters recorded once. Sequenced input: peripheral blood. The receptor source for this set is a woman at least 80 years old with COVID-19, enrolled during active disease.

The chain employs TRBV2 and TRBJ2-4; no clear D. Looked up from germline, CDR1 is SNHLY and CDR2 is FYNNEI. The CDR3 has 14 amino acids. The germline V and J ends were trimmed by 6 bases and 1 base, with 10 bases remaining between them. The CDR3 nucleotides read TGTGCCAGCAGGGTCAGGTTCGCCAAAAACATTCAGTACTTC. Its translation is CASRVRFAKNIQYF.

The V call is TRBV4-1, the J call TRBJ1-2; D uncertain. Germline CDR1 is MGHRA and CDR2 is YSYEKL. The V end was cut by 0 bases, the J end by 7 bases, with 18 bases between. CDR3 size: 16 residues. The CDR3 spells CASSQDPGLSAGGYTF. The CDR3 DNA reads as TGCGCCAGCAGCCAAGACCCTGGACTGTCTGCGGGTGGCTACACCTTC.

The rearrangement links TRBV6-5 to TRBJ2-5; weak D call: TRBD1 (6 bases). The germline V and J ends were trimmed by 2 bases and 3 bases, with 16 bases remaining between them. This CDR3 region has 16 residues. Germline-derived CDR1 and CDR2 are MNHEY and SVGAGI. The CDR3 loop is CASSYDPGVLKETQYF. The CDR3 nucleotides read TGTGCCAGCAGTTACGATCCAGGGGTTCTAAAAGAGACCCAGTACTTC.

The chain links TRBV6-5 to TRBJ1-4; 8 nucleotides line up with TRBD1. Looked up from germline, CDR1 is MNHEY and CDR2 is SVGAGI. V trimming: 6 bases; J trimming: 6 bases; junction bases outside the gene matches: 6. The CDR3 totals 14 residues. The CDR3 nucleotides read TGTGCCAGCAGAGACAGGGGAGGGGATGAAAAACTGTTTTTT. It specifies CASRDRGGDEKLFF.

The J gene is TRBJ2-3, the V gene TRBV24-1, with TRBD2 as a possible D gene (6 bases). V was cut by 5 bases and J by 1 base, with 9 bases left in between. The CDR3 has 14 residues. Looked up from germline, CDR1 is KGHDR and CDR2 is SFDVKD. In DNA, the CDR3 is TGTGCCACCAGTGTGGCTAGCGGCACAGATACGCAGTATTTT. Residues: CATSVASGTDTQYF.

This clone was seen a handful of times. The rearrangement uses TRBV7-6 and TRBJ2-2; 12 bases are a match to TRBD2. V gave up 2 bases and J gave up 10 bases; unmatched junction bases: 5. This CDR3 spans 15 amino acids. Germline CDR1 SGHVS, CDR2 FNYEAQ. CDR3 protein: CASSLYASGRAELFF. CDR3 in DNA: TGTGCCAGCAGCTTATATGCTAGCGGGAGGGCGGAGCTGTTTTTT.

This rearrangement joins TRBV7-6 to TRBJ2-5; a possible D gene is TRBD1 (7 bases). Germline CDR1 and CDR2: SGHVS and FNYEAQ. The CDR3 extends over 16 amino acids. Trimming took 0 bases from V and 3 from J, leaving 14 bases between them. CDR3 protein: CASSLAPGRGEETQYF. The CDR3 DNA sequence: TGTGCCAGCAGCTTAGCGCCCGGCAGGGGGGAAGAGACCCAGTACTTC.

The CDR3 nucleotides read TGTGCCAGCAGCTTGCGGCTAGCGGGAGTCAATGAGCAGTTCTTC. Protein: CASSLRLAGVNEQFF. This chain connects TRBV5-8 to TRBJ2-1; TRBD2 aligns across 10 bases. The V gene end was trimmed by 1 base and the J gene end by 6 bases; junction bases not matched to a gene: 4. This CDR3 is built from 15 residues. Germline V gene data show CDR1 as SGHTS and CDR2 as YDEGEE.

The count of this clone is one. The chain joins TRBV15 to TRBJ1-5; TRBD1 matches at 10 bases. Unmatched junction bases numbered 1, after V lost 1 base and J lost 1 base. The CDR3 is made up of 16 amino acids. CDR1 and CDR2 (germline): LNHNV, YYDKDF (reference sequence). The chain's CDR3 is CATSRGQGASNQPQHF. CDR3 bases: TGTGCCACCAGCAGAGGACAGGGGGCGAGCAATCAGCCCCAGCATTTT.

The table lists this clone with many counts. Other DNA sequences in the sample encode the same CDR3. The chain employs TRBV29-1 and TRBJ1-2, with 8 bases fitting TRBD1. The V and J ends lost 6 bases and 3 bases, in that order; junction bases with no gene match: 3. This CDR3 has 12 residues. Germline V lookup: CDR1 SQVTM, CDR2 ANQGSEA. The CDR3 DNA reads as TGCAGCGTACTGACAGGGGACTATGGCTACACCTTC. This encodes CSVLTGDYGYTF.

The CDR3 here is CASSSLTTGPSGEQYF. The CDR3 region has the DNA TGCGCCAGCAGCTCCTTAACGACAGGGCCCTCCGGCGAGCAGTACTTC. The J gene is TRBJ2-7, the V gene TRBV5-1; 7 nucleotides agree with TRBD1. Germline values: CDR1 SGHRS, CDR2 YFSETQ. Unmatched junction bases numbered 15, after V lost 3 bases and J lost 6 bases. This CDR3 spans 16 amino acids.

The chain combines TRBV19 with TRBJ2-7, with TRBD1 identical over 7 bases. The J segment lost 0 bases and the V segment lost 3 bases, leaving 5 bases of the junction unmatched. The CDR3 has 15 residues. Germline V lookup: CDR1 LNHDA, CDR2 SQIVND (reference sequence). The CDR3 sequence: CASSIGRDSSYEQYF. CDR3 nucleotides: TGTGCCAGTAGTATCGGCCGGGACAGCTCCTACGAGCAGTACTTC.

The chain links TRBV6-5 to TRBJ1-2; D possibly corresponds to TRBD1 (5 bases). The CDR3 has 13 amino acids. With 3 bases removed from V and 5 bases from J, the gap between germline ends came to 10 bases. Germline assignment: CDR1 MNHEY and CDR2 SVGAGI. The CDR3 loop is CASSYQGGYGYTF. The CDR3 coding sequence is TGTGCCAGCAGTTATCAGGGAGGTTATGGCTACACCTTC.

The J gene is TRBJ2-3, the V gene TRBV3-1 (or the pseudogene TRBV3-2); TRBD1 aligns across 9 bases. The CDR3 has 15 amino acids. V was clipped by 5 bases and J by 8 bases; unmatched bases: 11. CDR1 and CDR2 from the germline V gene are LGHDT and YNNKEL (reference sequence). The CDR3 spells CASSYLYRGRGTQYF. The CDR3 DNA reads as TGTGCCAGCAGCTATCTGTACAGGGGGCGAGGTACGCAGTATTTT.

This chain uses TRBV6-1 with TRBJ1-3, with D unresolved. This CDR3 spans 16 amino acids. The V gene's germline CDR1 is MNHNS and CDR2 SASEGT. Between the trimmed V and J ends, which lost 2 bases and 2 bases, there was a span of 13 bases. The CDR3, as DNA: TGTGCCAGCAGTGAACAAACTCTGCTTACTGGAAACACCATATATTTT. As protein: CASSEQTLLTGNTIYF.

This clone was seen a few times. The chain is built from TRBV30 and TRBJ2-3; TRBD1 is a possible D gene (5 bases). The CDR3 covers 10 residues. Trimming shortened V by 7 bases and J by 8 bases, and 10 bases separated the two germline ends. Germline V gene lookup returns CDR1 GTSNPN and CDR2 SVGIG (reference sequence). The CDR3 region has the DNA TGTGCCTATGACAGAGTTACGCAGTATTTT. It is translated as CAYDRVTQYF.

The chain's CDR3 is CASSQDLTGQGVTDTQYF. CDR3 in DNA: TGCGCCAGCAGCCAAGATCTTACGGGACAGGGGGTAACAGATACGCAGTATTTT. This sequence joins TRBV4-1 and TRBJ2-3; 11 bases align to TRBD1. The CDR3 consists of 18 residues. The J segment lost 3 bases and the V segment lost 0 bases, leaving 8 bases of the junction unmatched. CDR1 and CDR2 from the germline V gene are MGHRA and YSYEKL.

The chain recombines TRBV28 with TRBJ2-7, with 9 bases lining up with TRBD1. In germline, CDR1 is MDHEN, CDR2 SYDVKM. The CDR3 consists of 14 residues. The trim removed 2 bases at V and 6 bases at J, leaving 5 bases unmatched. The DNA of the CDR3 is TGTGCCAGCAGTTTAGGTGGGACAGGGCTCGAGCAGTACTTC. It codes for CASSLGGTGLEQYF. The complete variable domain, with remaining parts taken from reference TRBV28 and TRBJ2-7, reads DVKVTQSSRYLVKRTGEKVFLECVQDMDHENMFWYRQDPGLGLRLIYFSYDVKMKEKGDIPEGYSVSREKKERFSLILESASTNQTSMYLCASSLGGTGLEQYFGPGTRLTVT.

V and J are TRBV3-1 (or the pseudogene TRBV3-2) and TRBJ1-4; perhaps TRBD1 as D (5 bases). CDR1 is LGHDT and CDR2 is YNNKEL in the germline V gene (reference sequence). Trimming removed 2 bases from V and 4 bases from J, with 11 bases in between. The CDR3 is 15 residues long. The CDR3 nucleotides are TGTGCCAGCAGCCAACAGGGAACGGGTAATGAAAAACTGTTTTTT. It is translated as CASSQQGTGNEKLFF.

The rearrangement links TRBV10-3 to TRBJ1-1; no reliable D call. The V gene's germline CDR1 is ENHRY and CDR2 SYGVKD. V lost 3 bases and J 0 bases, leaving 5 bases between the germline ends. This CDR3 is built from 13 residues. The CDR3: CAISDNLNTEAFF. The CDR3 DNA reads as TGTGCCATCAGTGACAACTTGAACACTGAAGCTTTCTTT.

In DNA form, the CDR3 reads TGTGCCAGCAGGACCAACCGGGACATCTACGAGCAGTACTTC. Translated, it gives CASRTNRDIYEQYF. The V gene is TRBV2, the J gene TRBJ2-7, with D perhaps matching TRBD1 (6 bases). Trimming took off 6 bases at V and 3 bases at J, with 15 bases between the two ends. Germline-derived CDR1 and CDR2 are SNHLY and FYNNEI. This CDR3 has 14 residues. Variable domain in full (rest from reference TRBV2 and TRBJ2-7): EPEVTQTPSHQVTQMGQEVILRCVPISNHLYFYWYRQILGQKVEFLVSFYNNEISEKSEIFDDQFSVERPDGSNFTLKIRSTKLEDSAMYFCASRTNRDIYEQYFGPGTRLTVT.

DNA of the CDR3: TGTGCCATCAGTGAGCCGGACAGGGGAGCTTTCTTT. Encoded protein: CAISEPDRGAFF. This sequence joins TRBV10-3 and TRBJ1-1, with TRBD1 matching over 9 bases. Germline V gene data show CDR1 as ENHRY and CDR2 as SYGVKD. Unmatched junction bases numbered 2, after V lost 2 bases and J lost 10 bases. This CDR3 has 12 amino acids.

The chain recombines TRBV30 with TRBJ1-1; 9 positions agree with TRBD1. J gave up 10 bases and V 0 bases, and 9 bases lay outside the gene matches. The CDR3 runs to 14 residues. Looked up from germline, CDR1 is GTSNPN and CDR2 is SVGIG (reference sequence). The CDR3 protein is CAWSVPGQGWIAFF. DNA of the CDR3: TGTGCCTGGAGTGTCCCCGGACAGGGGTGGATAGCTTTCTTT.

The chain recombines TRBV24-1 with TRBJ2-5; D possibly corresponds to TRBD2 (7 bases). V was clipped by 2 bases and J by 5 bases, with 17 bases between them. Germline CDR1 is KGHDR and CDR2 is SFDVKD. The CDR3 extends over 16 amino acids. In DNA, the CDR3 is TGTGCCACCAGTGATTCCACTCCCGGGGGGCTCGAGACCCAGTACTTC. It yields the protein CATSDSTPGGLETQYF.

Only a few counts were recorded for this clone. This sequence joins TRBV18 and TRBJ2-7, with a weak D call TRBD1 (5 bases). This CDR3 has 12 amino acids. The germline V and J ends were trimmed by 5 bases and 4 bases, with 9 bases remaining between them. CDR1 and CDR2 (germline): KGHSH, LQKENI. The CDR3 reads CASSLDSYEQYF. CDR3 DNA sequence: TGTGCCAGCTCATTAGACAGTTACGAGCAGTACTTC.

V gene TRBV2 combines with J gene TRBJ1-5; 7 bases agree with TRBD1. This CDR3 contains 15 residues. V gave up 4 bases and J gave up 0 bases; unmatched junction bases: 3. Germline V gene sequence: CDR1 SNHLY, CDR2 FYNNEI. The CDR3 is CASSGQGASNQPQHF. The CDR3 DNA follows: TGTGCCAGCAGTGGACAGGGAGCTAGCAATCAGCCCCAGCATTTT.

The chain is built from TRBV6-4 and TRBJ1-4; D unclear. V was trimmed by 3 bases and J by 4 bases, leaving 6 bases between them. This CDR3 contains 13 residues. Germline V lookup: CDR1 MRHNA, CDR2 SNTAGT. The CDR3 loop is CASSERVNEKLFF. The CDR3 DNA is TGTGCCAGCAGTGAACGGGTTAATGAAAAACTGTTTTTT.

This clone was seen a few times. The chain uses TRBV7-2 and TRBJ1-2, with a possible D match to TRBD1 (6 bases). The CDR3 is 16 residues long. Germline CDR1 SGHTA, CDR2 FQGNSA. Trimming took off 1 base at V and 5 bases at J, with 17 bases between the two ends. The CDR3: CASSLGGQGIGYGYTF. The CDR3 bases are TGTGCCAGCAGCTTAGGTGGGCAGGGGATAGGGTATGGCTACACCTTC.

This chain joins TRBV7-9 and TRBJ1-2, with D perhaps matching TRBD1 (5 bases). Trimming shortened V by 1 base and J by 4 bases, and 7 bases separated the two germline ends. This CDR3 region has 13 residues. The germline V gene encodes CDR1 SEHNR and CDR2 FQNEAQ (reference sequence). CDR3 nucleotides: TGTGCCAGCAGCTTAGAAGGGGCCTATGGCTACACCTTC. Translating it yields CASSLEGAYGYTF.